These T cell receptor beta chains were read from a single sample in a study of T cell responses to AZD1222 COVID-19 vaccine. Some clones are missing from TCRdb's copy, which holds only in-frame ones; the method was immunoSEQ multiplex PCR. The data hold some 100,000 clones, with roughly 91% observed a single time. The sample consisted of peripheral blood, taken on day 0 of AZD1222 vaccination. These receptors all stem from an adult in good health. The CDR3 runs from the conserved cysteine through the conserved F or W. A D gene is named only where the DNA matches it firmly. Part of the rows lack a size; the others show once, few, many or a class for expanded clones.

TRBV6-5,TRBJ2-1,once,-,14,TGTGCCAGCAGTTACTCGACGACAGACAATGAGCAGTTCTTC,CASSYSTTDNEQFF
TRBV10-3,TRBJ2-6,once,-,15,TGTGCCATCAGTGAGTCGAGTTCTGGGGCCAACGTCCTGACTTTC,CAISESSSGANVLTF
TRBV12-3/TRBV12-4,TRBJ2-1,-,TRBD2,13,TGTGCCACCAGGCGGGAGGTTTACAATGAGCAGTTCTTC,CATRREVYNEQFF
TRBV2,TRBJ1-1,many,TRBD1,15,TGTGCCAGCAGCCCTCTGACAGGGACCAACACTGAAGCTTTCTTT,CASSPLTGTNTEAFF
TRBV4-1,TRBJ2-7,-,TRBD2,18,TGCGCCAGCAGCCAGGACCCCCTATGGACTAGCGGATCCTACGAGCAGTACTTC,CASSQDPLWTSGSYEQYF
TRBV28,TRBJ1-5,-,-,12,TGTGCCAGCAGTCCCTTTGTCCAGCCCCAGCATTTT,CASSPFVQPQHF
TRBV5-6,TRBJ2-7,-,TRBD2,14,TGTGCCAGCAGCTTCCCGGGGGGGGACTACGAGCAGTACTTC,CASSFPGGDYEQYF
TRBV5-4,TRBJ2-6,once,-,17,TGTGCCAGCAGCTTGCGGGCAGGACCCTCTGGGGCCAACGTCCTGACTTTC,CASSLRAGPSGANVLTF
TRBV15,TRBJ2-7,-,-,17,TGTGCCACCAGCAGAGATTGGTTGGGCAGGGAAAGCCTCGAGCAGTACTTC,CATSRDWLGRESLEQYF
TRBV4-1,TRBJ1-3,-,-,14,TGCGCCAGCAGCAATCTCGCCTCTGGAAACACCATATATTTT,CASSNLASGNTIYF
TRBV15,TRBJ2-5,once,TRBD1,14,TGTGCCACCGGTGGTGGGGGACAGGGAAAGACCCAGTACTTC,CATGGGGQGKTQYF
TRBV29-1,TRBJ1-4,-,TRBD1,14,TGCAGCGTGAAAGACAGGGAGGCTAATGAAAAACTGTTTTTT,CSVKDREANEKLFF
TRBV18,TRBJ2-2,-,TRBD2,19,TGTGCCAGCTCACCACGCGGACTAGCGGGAGTTGGGGACACCGGGGAGCTGTTTTTT,CASSPRGLAGVGDTGELFF
TRBV12-5,TRBJ2-1,-,TRBD2,16,TGTGCTAGTGCCTCCGTTCTAGCGGGAGGTTACAATGAGCAGTTCTTC,CASASVLAGGYNEQFF
TRBV27,TRBJ2-7,-,TRBD1,15,TGTGCCAGCAGTTTGGGCAGGGGGCTCTCCTACGAGCAGTACTTC,CASSLGRGLSYEQYF